The next 12 T cell receptor beta chains were all read from a single sample in a study of CD8+CD57+ T cells in acquired aplastic anemia. Genomic DNA served as template for TCR beta VDJ and CDR3 profiling. TCRdb passed the reads through MiXCR, listing each CDR3 protein once. The sample includes roughly 130,000 distinct CDR3 sequences, around 46% of them seen just once. The sample was sorted CD4+, CD8+, or CD8+CD57+ T cells (not recorded which) from PBMCs. Every receptor here comes from a human donor in good health, serving as a control.

The DNA for the CDR3 is TGCGCCAGCAGCCAAGATAGGCCAGGGGTGGGTGAAAAACTGTTTTTT. Translation gives CASSQDRPGVGEKLFF. The genes are TRBV4-3 and TRBJ1-4, with a tentative D call TRBD1 (6 bases). Germline loops: CDR1 LGHNA, CDR2 YSLEER. The V end was cut by 0 bases, the J end by 7 bases, with 15 bases between. The length of the CDR3 is 16 residues.

This clonotype came up many times. An end of the junction does not agree with germline; a read error may underlie this. This sequence joins TRBV12-3 or TRBV12-4 and TRBJ2-7; 8 bases agree with TRBD1. This CDR3 comprises 14 residues. CDR3 DNA sequence: TGTACCAGCAGCTCGGGACAGGCCCGTAGAGAGCAGTACTTC. This translates into CTSSSGQARREQYF.

With respect to this clonotype: The CDR3 end shows no conserved phenylalanine or tryptophan, and so a read error is likely. The J gene is TRBJ2-7, the V gene TRBV10-2; no clear D. This CDR3 contains 13 residues. The V end was cut by 6 bases, the J end by 0 bases, with 9 bases between. The V gene's germline CDR1 is WSHSY and CDR2 SAAADI. CDR3 sequence: CASRALSSYEQYS. In DNA form, the CDR3 reads TGCGCCAGCAGGGCCCTGAGCTCCTACGAGCAGTACTCC.

The J gene is TRBJ1-1, the V gene TRBV19, with unresolved D. V lost 2 bases and J lost 1, with 2 bases in between. CDR3 size: 12 residues. CDR1 is LNHDA, CDR2 SQIVND, per germline (reference sequence). The CDR3 sequence: CASSIKNTEAFF. CDR3 nucleotides: TGTGCCAGTAGTATAAAGAACACTGAAGCTTTCTTT.

This clonotype has a count of ten or more. The gene calls are TRBV5-1 and TRBJ2-3, with TRBD2 matching 12 bases. V was pared by 4 bases and J by 5 bases, with 11 bases of the junction left unmatched. CDR1 and CDR2 (germline): SGHRS, YFSETQ. The CDR3 is made up of 17 amino acids. The CDR3 protein is CASSLRASGGARDTQYF. The CDR3 nucleotides are TGCGCCAGCAGCCTGAGGGCTAGCGGGGGGGCGAGAGATACGCAGTATTTT.

The chain couples TRBV19 to TRBJ2-5; D is uncertain. Germline values: CDR1 LNHDA, CDR2 SQIVND (reference sequence). CDR3 size: 12 residues. Trimming left V 3 bases short and J 4 bases short, with 6 bases between. The CDR3 here is CASSIGRETQYF. The CDR3 DNA is TGTGCCAGTAGTATTGGTAGAGAGACCCAGTACTTC.

The gene calls are TRBV7-6 and TRBJ1-1; 8 positions agree with TRBD1. V lost 5 bases to trimming and J lost 6 bases; unmatched junction nucleotides: 14. This CDR3 is built from 16 residues. Germline assignment: CDR1 SGHVS and CDR2 FNYEAQ. As DNA, the CDR3 is TGTGCCAGCAGCCCTCTTTCCGGACAGGGCGGAGCTGAAGCTTTCTTT. Its protein product is CASSPLSGQGGAEAFF. Looking up the rest from reference TRBV7-6 and TRBJ1-1 gives the full variable domain: GAGVSQSPRYKVTKRGQDVALRCDPISGHVSLYWYRQALGQGPEFLTYFNYEAQQDKSGLPNDRFSAERPEGSISTLTIQRTEQRDSAMYRCASSPLSGQGGAEAFFGQGTRLTVV.

At least ten counts were recorded for this clonotype. The genes are TRBV7-8 and TRBJ2-7; D perhaps matches TRBD1 (6 bases). V was clipped by 2 bases and J by 3 bases, with 11 bases between them. CDR1 and CDR2 from the germline V gene are SGHVS and FQNEAQ. This CDR3 spans 14 amino acids. CDR3 protein: CASSLQGTNYEQYF. The CDR3 DNA is TGTGCCAGCAGCTTACAGGGGACCAACTACGAGCAGTACTTC.

This clonotype came up many times. This chain links TRBV5-6 with TRBJ2-6, with D unclear. The germline V gene encodes CDR1 SGHDT and CDR2 YYEEEE. Between the trimmed V and J ends, which lost 1 base and 0 bases, there was a span of 14 bases. The CDR3 runs to 18 residues. This CDR3 is CASSLKFPPISGANVLTF. The CDR3 DNA sequence: TGTGCCAGCAGCTTGAAATTTCCCCCTATCTCTGGGGCCAACGTCCTGACTTTC.

The chain links TRBV14 to TRBJ2-3; 7 nucleotides match TRBD2. CDR1 is SGHDN, CDR2 FVKESK, per germline. The CDR3 has 17 residues. V dropped 0 bases and J dropped 2; count of bases not matched to a gene: 8. In nucleotides, the CDR3 is TGTGCCAGCAGCCAAGAAAGGCTAGCGGCCATCACAGATACGCAGTATTTT. Protein: CASSQERLAAITDTQYF. The variable domain in full, completed from reference TRBV14 and TRBJ2-3, reads EAGVTQFPSHSVIEKGQTVTLRCDPISGHDNLYWYRRVMGKEIKFLLHFVKESKQDESGMPNNRFLAERTGGTYSTLKVQPAELEDSGVYFCASSQERLAAITDTQYFGPGTRLTVL.

V and J are TRBV25-1 and TRBJ1-6; D uncertain. The length of the CDR3 is 12 residues. The germline V gene encodes CDR1 MGHDK and CDR2 SYGVNS. The V end was cut by 3 bases, the J end by 9 bases, with 6 bases between. In nucleotides, the CDR3 is TGTGCCAGCAGTGATTACGGTTCACCCCTCCACTTT. It yields the protein CASSDYGSPLHF.

This clonotype was detected many times. CDR3: CASSLQGVDTGELFF. CDR3 nucleotide sequence: TGCGCCAGCAGCTTACAGGGGGTGGACACCGGGGAGCTGTTTTTT. The chain has TRBV5-1 and TRBJ2-2, with 8 bases aligning to TRBD1. V lost 2 bases and J lost 3; bases outside the gene matches: 3. This CDR3 has 15 residues. Germline CDR1 reads SGHRS; CDR2 reads YFSETQ.